These 30 T cell receptor beta chains were sequenced from one sample in a study of blood T cell repertoires in COVID-19 (TCRdb year 2020). Library preparation employed the immunoSEQ multiplex PCR assay. Here the immuneACCESS table is served through TCRdb, limited to in-frame sequences with V and J called. Missing clones are a known gap in these copies; in checked studies unresolved V genes cover under half, and the rest lacks a known reason. This sample lists 250,000 to 350,000 clones; roughly 87% were detected once. The top ten clones comprise over 2% of the sample. Input material: peripheral blood. The receptors derive from a woman between 45 and 65 years old who had recovered from COVID-19.

V and J are TRBV27 and TRBJ2-1; maybe TRBD1 (6 bases). Trimming took 6 bases from V and 2 from J, leaving 14 bases between them. This CDR3 is 15 amino acids long. Germline V gene data show CDR1 as MNHEY and CDR2 as SMNVEV (reference sequence). Written as DNA, the CDR3 is TGTGCCAGCAGATCCGACAGGCGAGCCTACAATGAGCAGTTCTTC. Protein sequence: CASRSDRRAYNEQFF.

The rearrangement joins TRBV6-5 to TRBJ1-2, with D perhaps TRBD1 (5 bases). This CDR3 has 13 residues. Germline CDR1 MNHEY, CDR2 SVGAGI. V lost 5 bases and J lost 8, with 15 bases in between. CDR3 nucleotides: TGTGCCAGCAGTAAGACTGGCGCAGGGGGCTACACCTTC. Residues: CASSKTGAGGYTF.

V gene TRBV7-2 combines with J gene TRBJ2-5; D gene uncertain. The CDR3 sequence is 15 residues long. V dropped 3 bases and J dropped 2 bases, with 13 bases sitting between them. CDR1 and CDR2 (germline): SGHTA, FQGNSA. The DNA for the CDR3 is TGTGCCAGCAGCTTTGCATCGGCAGGTCAAGAGACCCAGTACTTC. This sequence encodes CASSFASAGQETQYF.

This chain uses TRBV7-2 with TRBJ2-7; a weak D match, TRBD2 (6 bases). Germline values: CDR1 SGHTA, CDR2 FQGNSA. The CDR3 length is 14 residues. Trimming took off 6 bases at V and 7 bases at J, with 19 bases between the two ends. This CDR3 is CASSPLARGAEQYF. CDR3 bases: TGTGCCAGCAGTCCTCTAGCGAGAGGCGCGGAGCAGTACTTC. Using reference TRBV7-2 and TRBJ2-7 for the parts outside the CDR3, the full variable domain is GAGVSQSPSNKVTEKGKDVELRCDPISGHTALYWYRQSLGQGLEFLIYFQGNSAPDKSGLPSDRFSAERTGGSVSTLTIQRTQQEDSAVYLCASSPLARGAEQYFGPGTRLTVT.

J is TRBJ1-1 and V is TRBV19; D gene unclear. The CDR3 is 14 residues long. With 7 bases removed from V and 2 bases from J, the gap between germline ends came to 14 bases. The germline gives CDR1 LNHDA, CDR2 SQIVND (reference sequence). CDR3 amino acids: CASINRVLNTEAFF. The CDR3 nucleotides read TGTGCCAGTATAAATCGGGTCCTCAACACTGAAGCTTTCTTT. Supplemented by reference TRBV19 and TRBJ1-1, the full variable domain reads DGGITQSPKYLFRKEGQNVTLSCEQNLNHDAMYWYRQDPGQGLRLIYYSQIVNDFQKGDIAEGYSVSREKKESFPLTVTSAQKNPTAFYLCASINRVLNTEAFFGQGTRLTVV.

The chain carries TRBV25-1 and TRBJ2-3; the D is unclear. The CDR3 runs to 15 residues. Trimming took 3 bases from V and 4 from J, leaving 14 bases between them. Germline V gene lookup returns CDR1 MGHDK and CDR2 SYGVNS. For the CDR3, the DNA is TGTGCCAGCAGTGATTGGAGTAAGCAACCAGATACGCAGTATTTT. The encoded protein is CASSDWSKQPDTQYF.

The chain employs TRBV11-3 and TRBJ2-1; the match to TRBD2 covers 7 bases. The germline gives CDR1 SGHNT, CDR2 YENEEA. CDR3 length: 16 residues. V trimming: 5 bases; J trimming: 8 bases; junction bases outside the gene matches: 15. The CDR3 region is CASSLASGNHLDEQFF. CDR3 DNA sequence: TGTGCCAGCAGCCTCGCTAGCGGCAATCATTTGGATGAGCAGTTCTTC.

This chain uses TRBV20-1 with TRBJ2-5; no firm D call. The V gene's germline CDR1 is DFQATT and CDR2 SNEGSKA (reference sequence). The CDR3 runs to 11 residues. Trimming removed 7 bases at V and 2 bases at J, with 8 bases between. The CDR3 sequence is CSVEFQETQYF. CDR3 DNA sequence: TGCAGTGTTGAGTTTCAAGAGACCCAGTACTTC.

The chain combines TRBV4-3 with TRBJ2-7, with 8 bases that match TRBD2. V trimming: 0 bases; J trimming: 4 bases; junction bases outside the gene matches: 8. Looked up from germline, CDR1 is LGHNA and CDR2 is YSLEER. This CDR3 has 16 residues. The chain's CDR3 is CASSQETGGYVYEQYF. The CDR3 bases are TGCGCCAGCAGCCAAGAGACGGGAGGGTATGTATACGAGCAGTACTTC.

The chain carries TRBV10-2 and TRBJ1-2; TRBD1 matches 7 bases. This CDR3 region has 11 residues. CDR1 is WSHSY, CDR2 SAAADI, per germline. The trim removed 5 bases at V and 9 bases at J, leaving 3 bases unmatched. Here the CDR3 DNA reads TGCGCCAGCAGTAGGGACAGTAGCTACACCTTC. As protein: CASSRDSSYTF.

V gene TRBV4-2 combines with J gene TRBJ1-6; 9 bases agree with TRBD1. V shed 3 bases, J shed 7 bases, and the junction held 16 bases outside the gene matches. The CDR3 has 19 amino acids. Germline V CDR1 and CDR2: LGHNA, YNFKEQ. CDR3 bases: TGTGCCAGCAGCCACCATGTGCCCCTAACCGGGACAGGGAATTCACCCCTCCACTTT. It codes for CASSHHVPLTGTGNSPLHF.

This clone was seen a handful of times. The J gene is TRBJ1-1, the V gene TRBV19; TRBD1 aligns across 8 bases. The CDR3 length is 14 residues. Losses at the gene ends were 4 bases for V and 4 bases for J; bases not matched to a gene: 5. The germline V gene has CDR1 LNHDA and CDR2 SQIVND (reference sequence). The CDR3 reads CASSTGGGFTEAFF. The CDR3 region has the DNA TGTGCCAGTAGTACAGGGGGCGGTTTCACTGAAGCTTTCTTT.

The chain carries TRBV19 and TRBJ2-2; TRBD1 matches 7 bases. The CDR3 consists of 15 residues. With V trimmed by 4 bases and J by 1 base, 3 bases remained unmatched. The germline CDR1 and CDR2 sequences are LNHDA and SQIVND (reference sequence). Written as DNA, the CDR3 is TGTGCCAGTAGTAAGGGGGCCCAGAACACCGGGGAGCTGTTTTTT. Translated: CASSKGAQNTGELFF.

The chain recombines TRBV6-2 or TRBV6-3 with TRBJ2-7; possible D gene TRBD2, 5 bases. The germline gives CDR1 MNHEY, CDR2 SVGEGT. Trimming shortened V by 2 bases and J by 5 bases, and 13 bases separated the two germline ends. The length of the CDR3 is 14 residues. The CDR3 spells CASSYGSVPDEQYF. The CDR3 nucleotides are TGTGCCAGCAGTTACGGGAGTGTACCTGACGAGCAGTACTTC.

The CDR3 region has the DNA TGTGCCAGCAGCTTATTCCGACTAGGACAGGGTCGAGGAGCTTTCTTT. The encoded protein is CASSLFRLGQGRGAFF. The chain recombines TRBV7-2 with TRBJ1-1, with 8 bases aligning to TRBD1. The V gene end was trimmed by 2 bases and the J gene end by 10 bases; junction bases not matched to a gene: 15. The germline gives CDR1 SGHTA, CDR2 FQGNSA. The length of the CDR3 is 16 residues.

The CDR3 nucleotides read TGTGCCAGCTCGCCTCCGGGACAGGGCACTGAAGCTTTCTTT. It specifies CASSPPGQGTEAFF. The rearrangement uses TRBV18 and TRBJ1-1; TRBD1 matches at 9 bases. The CDR3 totals 14 residues. The V segment lost 6 bases and the J segment 4 bases; nucleotides outside the gene matches: 6. The germline gives CDR1 KGHSH, CDR2 LQKENI.

V usage is TRBV3-1 (or the pseudogene TRBV3-2) and J usage is TRBJ2-2; 7 bases are shared with TRBD1. The germline CDR1 and CDR2 sequences are LGHDT and YNNKEL (reference sequence). The CDR3 consists of 15 residues. The V segment lost 5 bases and the J segment 7 bases; nucleotides outside the gene matches: 10. The CDR3 DNA reads TGTGCCAGCAGCGCCCGGACAGGCCCGGGCGGGGAGCTGTTTTTT. This sequence encodes CASSARTGPGGELFF.

The chain employs TRBV29-1 and TRBJ2-3; 7 bases agree with TRBD2. Trimming cost V 7 bases and J 2 bases; bases outside gene matches: 18. Germline loops: CDR1 SQVTM, CDR2 ANQGSEA. The CDR3 has 17 residues. Here the CDR3 reads CSAAGIWTRGSTDTQYF. DNA of the CDR3: TGCAGCGCAGCGGGGATTTGGACTAGAGGGTCCACAGATACGCAGTATTTT.

V gene TRBV19 combines with J gene TRBJ1-5; 9 bases match TRBD1. CDR1 is LNHDA, CDR2 SQIVND, per germline (reference sequence). CDR3 size: 15 residues. V gave up 3 bases and J gave up 3 bases; unmatched junction bases: 3. The DNA of the CDR3 is TGTGCCAGTAGTATTGACAGGGGGAACAATCAGCCCCAGCATTTT. This gives the protein CASSIDRGNNQPQHF.

The chain's CDR3 is CASSTLARISGGRSSYEQYF. CDR3 bases: TGTGCCAGCAGCACTCTCGCCCGGATTAGCGGGGGCAGGAGCTCCTACGAGCAGTACTTC. The chain carries TRBV27 and TRBJ2-7; the match to TRBD2 covers 9 bases. Germline loops: CDR1 MNHEY, CDR2 SMNVEV (reference sequence). The CDR3 runs 20 residues. Germline trimming cut 6 bases from V and 0 bases from J; bases unmatched to any gene: 21.

Of note for this clone: One junction end does not reproduce the germline sequence, and a read error may be involved. Different DNA sequences within this sample yield the same CDR3. The rearrangement links TRBV24-1 to TRBJ2-3, with 11 bases matching TRBD2. The CDR3 spans 16 residues. The V gene's germline CDR1 is KGHDR and CDR2 SFDVKD. The CDR3 bases are TGTGCTACCAGTGATTCGACTAGCGGGATCGCAGATACGCAGTATTTT. Its translation is CATSDSTSGIADTQYF.

This chain connects TRBV15 to TRBJ1-2, with a weak D call TRBD1 (5 bases). V lost 0 bases to trimming and J lost 4 bases, with 18 bases between them. Germline CDR1 reads LNHNV; CDR2 reads YYDKDF (reference sequence). This CDR3 region has 17 residues. The CDR3: CATSRDITQGRAYGYTF. In DNA, the CDR3 is TGTGCCACCAGCAGAGATATTACCCAGGGAAGGGCCTATGGCTACACCTTC.

The chain has TRBV7-3 and TRBJ2-5; 8 bases match TRBD2. V shed 2 bases, J shed 2 bases, and the junction held 7 bases outside the gene matches. The germline V gene encodes CDR1 SGHTA and CDR2 FQGTGA. This CDR3 has 16 amino acids. The CDR3 DNA is TGTGCCAGCAGCTTAGCACCAGCGGGGGCTCAAGAGACCCAGTACTTC. Protein product: CASSLAPAGAQETQYF.

The chain employs TRBV15 and TRBJ2-7, with TRBD2 as a possible D gene (7 bases). V lost 5 bases and J 0 bases, leaving 14 bases between the germline ends. The CDR3 has 15 residues. CDR1 is LNHNV, CDR2 YYDKDF, per germline (reference sequence). The CDR3: CATSEGGEASYEQYF. The CDR3 DNA reads TGTGCCACCAGCGAGGGGGGGGAGGCCTCCTACGAGCAGTACTTC.

V is TRBV18 and J is TRBJ1-1; 7 nucleotides line up with TRBD1. Germline trimming cut 3 bases from V and 8 bases from J; bases unmatched to any gene: 12. Looked up from germline, CDR1 is KGHSH and CDR2 is LQKENI. The length of the CDR3 is 15 residues. CDR3 region: CASSPETAGQTEAFF. Written as DNA, the CDR3 is TGTGCCAGCTCACCGGAGACCGCGGGACAGACAGAAGCTTTCTTT.

Only a few counts were recorded for this clone. CDR3 region: CASRPSGGKAEAFF. The CDR3 DNA reads TGTGCCAGTAGGCCTTCGGGGGGGAAGGCTGAAGCTTTCTTT. The V and J genes are TRBV19 and TRBJ1-1; tentative D call: TRBD1 (5 bases). Germline loops: CDR1 LNHDA, CDR2 SQIVND (reference sequence). This CDR3 is built from 14 residues. V lost 6 bases and J lost 6, with 17 bases in between. The entire variable domain, with the rest obtained from reference TRBV19 and TRBJ1-1, is as follows: DGGITQSPKYLFRKEGQNVTLSCEQNLNHDAMYWYRQDPGQGLRLIYYSQIVNDFQKGDIAEGYSVSREKKESFPLTVTSAQKNPTAFYLCASRPSGGKAEAFFGQGTRLTVV.

Concerning this clone itself: Distinct nucleotide sequences in the sample also encode this CDR3. In DNA form, the CDR3 reads TGCGCCAGCAGCTTGGGTGGGACACGCAACACTGAAGCTTTCTTT. It is translated as CASSLGGTRNTEAFF. The chain is built from TRBV5-1 and TRBJ1-1, with D perhaps matching TRBD1 (6 bases). Germline loops: CDR1 SGHRS, CDR2 YFSETQ. Trimming cost V 0 bases and J 2 bases, with 11 bases left between them. This CDR3 contains 15 residues.

The J gene is TRBJ1-6, the V gene TRBV3-1 (or the pseudogene TRBV3-2); D not certain. The CDR3 contains 13 residues. Germline V gives CDR1 LGHDT, CDR2 YNNKEL (reference sequence). The V gene lost 1 base and the J gene lost 10 bases, with 8 bases spanning the gap. This CDR3 is CASSQVGGSPLHF. As DNA, the CDR3 is TGTGCCAGCAGCCAAGTTGGTGGCTCACCCCTCCACTTT.

This chain links TRBV7-8 with TRBJ2-1, with TRBD2 identical over 10 bases. The CDR3 contains 14 residues. J gave up 7 bases and V 5 bases, and 5 bases lay outside the gene matches. Germline-derived CDR1 and CDR2 are SGHVS and FQNEAQ. The CDR3 region is CASSPSTSGNEQFF. The CDR3 region has the DNA TGTGCCAGCAGCCCGTCGACTAGCGGGAATGAGCAGTTCTTC.

This chain connects TRBV30 to TRBJ2-7, with D hard to call. V lost 0 bases and J lost 2, with 8 bases in between. CDR1 and CDR2 (germline): GTSNPN, SVGIG (reference sequence). This CDR3 comprises 13 residues. CDR3 in amino acids: CAWSVLRAYEQYF. The CDR3 nucleotides read TGTGCCTGGAGTGTACTACGGGCCTACGAGCAGTACTTC.